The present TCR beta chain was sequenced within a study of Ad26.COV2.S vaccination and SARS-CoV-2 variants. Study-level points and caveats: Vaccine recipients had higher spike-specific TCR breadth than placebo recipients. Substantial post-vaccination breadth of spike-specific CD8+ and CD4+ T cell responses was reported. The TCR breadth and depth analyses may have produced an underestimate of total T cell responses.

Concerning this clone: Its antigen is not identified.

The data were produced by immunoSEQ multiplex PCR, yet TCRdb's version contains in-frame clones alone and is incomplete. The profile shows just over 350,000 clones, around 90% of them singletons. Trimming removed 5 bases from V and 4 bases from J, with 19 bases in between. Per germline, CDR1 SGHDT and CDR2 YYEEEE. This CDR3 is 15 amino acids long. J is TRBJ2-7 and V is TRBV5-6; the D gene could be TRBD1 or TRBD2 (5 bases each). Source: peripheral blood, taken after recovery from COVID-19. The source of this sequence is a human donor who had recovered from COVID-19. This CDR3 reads CASRMGRGLFYEQYF. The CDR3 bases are TGTGCCAGCAGAATGGGACGCGGGTTATTTTACGAGCAGTACTTC.